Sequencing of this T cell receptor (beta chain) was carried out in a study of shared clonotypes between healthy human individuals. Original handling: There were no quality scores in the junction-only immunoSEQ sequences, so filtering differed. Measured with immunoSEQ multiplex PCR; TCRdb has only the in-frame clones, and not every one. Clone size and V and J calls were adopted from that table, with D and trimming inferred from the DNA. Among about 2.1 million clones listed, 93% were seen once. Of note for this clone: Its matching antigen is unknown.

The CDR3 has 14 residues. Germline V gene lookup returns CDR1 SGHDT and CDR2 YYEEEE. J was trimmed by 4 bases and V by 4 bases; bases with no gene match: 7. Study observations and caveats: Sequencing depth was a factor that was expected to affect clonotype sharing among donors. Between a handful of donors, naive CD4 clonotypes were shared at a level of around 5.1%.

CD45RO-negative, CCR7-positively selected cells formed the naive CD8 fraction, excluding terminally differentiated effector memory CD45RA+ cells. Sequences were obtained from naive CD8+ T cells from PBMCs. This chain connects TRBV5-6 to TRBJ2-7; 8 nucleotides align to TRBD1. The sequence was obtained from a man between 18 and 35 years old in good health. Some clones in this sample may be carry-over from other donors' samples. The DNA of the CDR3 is TGTGCCAGCAGCCCCGGGACAGGTCGGTACGAGCAGTACTTC. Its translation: CASSPGTGRYEQYF.